This is a list of T cell receptor beta chains from one sample in a study of cytomegalovirus exposure and HLA in healthy donors. Data came from immunoSEQ multiplex PCR; TCRdb stores just in-frame clones and leaves some out. This listing includes just over 150,000 clones. The material sequenced was PBMCs. These receptors came from a man aged 30 to 45 in good health and CMV-seronegative. Both conserved end residues are part of each CDR3.

V	J	CDR3
TRBV19	TRBJ2-7	CASRIGPAGDYEQYF
TRBV27	TRBJ1-5	CASSLGTGQNPGNQPQHF
TRBV29-1	TRBJ1-1	CSVRGQGNTEAFF
TRBV9	TRBJ1-1	CASSVGTGYYTEAFF
TRBV19	TRBJ1-1	CASTGQGVGTEAFF
TRBV5-1	TRBJ2-2	CASSFGQGGSGELFF
TRBV5-1	TRBJ2-7	CASSPLGGPDYEQYF
TRBV6-5	TRBJ2-4	CASRLAGGPLNIQYF
TRBV11-3	TRBJ2-3	CASRAGGWTQYF
TRBV28	TRBJ1-1	CASRIRGSWTEAFF
TRBV18	TRBJ2-7	CASSPPAVGEQYF
TRBV6-5	TRBJ1-2	CASRGTGYGYTF
TRBV5-1	TRBJ2-1	CASSLSRNEQFF
TRBV5-6	TRBJ2-7	CAGRRFDRGINEQYF
TRBV6-5	TRBJ2-5	CASSLDRHKMAQYF
TRBV27	TRBJ1-1	CAGRRTGGYTEAFF
TRBV7-6	TRBJ2-1	CASSLGGQAYNEQFF
TRBV7-9	TRBJ1-6	CASSLSQGQNSPLHF
TRBV10-1	TRBJ2-2	CASSEYMESGELFF
TRBV28	TRBJ1-4	CASNRAQGAVGEKLFF
TRBV11-2	TRBJ2-5	CASSFDWTGVPETQYF
TRBV7-3	TRBJ1-3	CASSPSGDSGNTIYF
TRBV5-4	TRBJ2-2	CASQSIQGKDTGELFF
TRBV18	TRBJ2-7	CASSPGGRVYEQYF
TRBV29-1	.	CSVEKSWAGGREQYF
TRBV10-3	TRBJ2-7	CAIRGTSGTYEQYF
TRBV4-1	TRBJ2-7	CASSREGKASYEQYF
TRBV28	TRBJ1-2	CASNPGQGGGYTF
TRBV18	TRBJ2-3	CASSPRLAGEADTQYF
TRBV11-2	TRBJ2-7	CASSPGTRNEQYF
TRBV5-1	TRBJ1-4	CASSLLSRREKLFF
TRBV5-1	TRBJ2-3	CASSTRQRTSTDTQYF
TRBV5-1	TRBJ2-7	CASSLGLALESPYEQYF
TRBV7-3	TRBJ2-6	CASSSYLPGANVLTF
TRBV19	TRBJ1-5	CASDRMRESNQPQHF
TRBV12-5	TRBJ2-4	CASGPTGTSLYF
TRBV10-3	TRBJ1-5	CAISGGTGRQPQHF
TRBV2	TRBJ2-5	CASSDHSREQYF
TRBV5-1	TRBJ2-7	CASSPTTGGGEQYF
TRBV5-4	TRBJ2-7	CASSWRGSVEQYF
TRBV6-1	TRBJ1-2	CASRAAGSGVYGYTF
TRBV7-7	TRBJ1-5	CASSFLYQPQHF
TRBV27	TRBJ2-1	CASRLAGVYNEQFF
TRBV5-6	TRBJ2-7	CASSLRAGIDYEQYF
TRBV5-4	TRBJ2-1	CASSLSGRVYNEQFF
TRBV28	TRBJ2-3	CASSQLGASGKGDTQYF
TRBV7-2	TRBJ1-5	CASSFTGSSNQPQHF
TRBV27	TRBJ2-1	CASSRGRLRPGEQFF
TRBV11-3	TRBJ2-5	CASSLDRQTQYF
TRBV19	TRBJ1-1	CASSIRGGVNTEAFF